Presented here are 11 T cell receptor beta chains from one specimen sequenced in a study of regulatory T cells in long-lasting Graves disease. Time point given: persistent/refractory GD, antithyroid drugs over 5 years with positive TRAb. The TCR library was made from RNA that had been extracted from PBMCs in TRIzol. TCR beta libraries were built with iRepertoire HTBI primers and Arm-PCR of CDR3 regions. TCRdb fed the multiplex PCR reads into MiXCR, producing one record per CDR3 protein. This sample has 600,000 to 800,000 distinct CDR3 sequences, with about 32% found just once. The sequencing here drew on peripheral blood mononuclear cells (PBMCs), taken when the disease was refractory, from a patient treated with antithyroid drugs. The source is a female donor with Graves disease.

The sample holds many counts of this clonotype. This rearrangement joins TRBV6-2 or TRBV6-3 to TRBJ2-5; D perhaps matches TRBD2 (5 bases). V was shortened by 3 bases and J by 4 bases, with 6 bases between the two germline ends. This CDR3 contains 12 residues. The germline CDR1 and CDR2 sequences are MNHEY and SVGEGT. CDR3 bases: TGTGCCAGCAGTTATGGGAGAGAGACCCAGTACTTC. As protein: CASSYGRETQYF.

This clonotype was seen only a few times. The rearrangement joins TRBV30 to TRBJ1-1, with D unresolved. The CDR3 consists of 12 residues. The V gene lost 4 bases and the J gene lost 1 base, with 7 bases spanning the gap. Looked up from germline, CDR1 is GTSNPN and CDR2 is SVGIG (reference sequence). The CDR3, as DNA: TGTGCCTGGAACCGGGGGAACACTGAAGCTTTCTTT. Translation gives CAWNRGNTEAFF.

The gene calls are TRBV5-1 and TRBJ1-4; D uncertain. CDR1 SGHRS and CDR2 YFSETQ come from the germline V gene. V lost 3 bases to trimming and J lost 6 bases, with 9 bases between them. The CDR3 is 13 residues long. The CDR3 DNA reads as TGCGCCAGCAGCTCTGGACCGGATGAAAAACTGTTTTTT. Translating gives CASSSGPDEKLFF.

In DNA, the CDR3 is TGTGCCAGCACTCGGGAAGTAGCGGCAACCTCCTACGAGCAGTACTTC. Its protein product is CASTREVAATSYEQYF. This sequence joins TRBV6-2 or TRBV6-3 and TRBJ2-7; D possibly corresponds to TRBD2 (6 bases). The germline CDR1 and CDR2 sequences are MNHEY and SVGEGT. V shed 7 bases and J shed 0 bases, with 19 bases lying between them. This CDR3 is 16 amino acids long.

The chain has TRBV12-3 or TRBV12-4 and TRBJ1-3, with 7 bases that match TRBD1. Losses at the gene ends were 4 bases for V and 2 bases for J; bases not matched to a gene: 2. The CDR3 is 14 residues long. The CDR3: CASSSGQPGNTIYF. The CDR3 nucleotides read TGTGCCAGCAGTTCGGGACAGCCTGGAAACACCATATATTTT.

The rearrangement joins TRBV10-3 to TRBJ1-2; the D is unclear. CDR1 is ENHRY, CDR2 SYGVKD, per germline. The CDR3 covers 14 residues. V was shortened by 5 bases and J by 2 bases, with 12 bases between the two germline ends. The CDR3 region is CAISSQESNYGYTF. The CDR3 nucleotides read TGTGCCATCAGTTCCCAGGAGTCGAACTATGGCTACACCTTC.

This clonotype has only a few counts. The chain has TRBV20-1 and TRBJ1-2, with 10 positions matching TRBD1. Germline loops: CDR1 DFQATT, CDR2 SNEGSKA (reference sequence). The CDR3 has 13 amino acids. The J segment lost 2 bases and the V segment lost 4 bases, leaving 1 base of the junction unmatched. CDR3 sequence: CSAMGQGNYGYTF. The CDR3 nucleotides read TGCAGTGCTATGGGACAGGGGAACTATGGCTACACCTTC.

The V call is TRBV20-1, the J call TRBJ1-5; 12 bases map to TRBD1. V was clipped by 0 bases and J by 4 bases; unmatched bases: 7. CDR1 DFQATT and CDR2 SNEGSKA come from the germline V gene (reference sequence). CDR3 length: 17 amino acids. The DNA for the CDR3 is TGCAGTGCTAGAGATTGGGGGACAGGGGGCACTAATCAGCCCCAGCATTTT. The encoded protein is CSARDWGTGGTNQPQHF.

The chain uses TRBV19 and TRBJ1-1; 9 bases align to TRBD1. CDR1 is LNHDA and CDR2 is SQIVND in the germline V gene (reference sequence). This CDR3 is 14 amino acids long. V lost 7 bases, J lost 4 bases, and 7 bases stayed unmatched. The CDR3 sequence: CASMTGGPGTEAFF. The CDR3 DNA is TGTGCCAGTATGACAGGGGGACCGGGCACTGAAGCTTTCTTT.

This chain uses TRBV12-3 or TRBV12-4 with TRBJ2-7; either TRBD1 or TRBD2 may supply D (6 bases each). Trimming removed 6 bases at V and 3 bases at J, with 18 bases between. The CDR3 extends over 15 amino acids. The chain's CDR3 is CASSLGAGEVYEQYF. DNA for the CDR3: TGTGCCAGCAGCTTGGGGGCAGGGGAGGTCTACGAGCAGTACTTC.

This clonotype showed up just a few times. The chain links TRBV6-1 to TRBJ2-7, with 8 bases identical to TRBD1. CDR1 and CDR2 (germline): MNHNS, SASEGT. The junction had 19 bases not matched to a gene; V was cut back by 6 bases and J by 3 bases. The CDR3 spans 18 residues. CDR3 sequence: CASRPLVFRGQDLYEQYF. CDR3 nucleotides: TGTGCCAGCAGACCCTTGGTATTCAGGGGACAGGATCTCTACGAGCAGTACTTC.